The 14 T cell receptor beta chains listed next were all sequenced from one sample in a study of shared clonotypes between healthy human individuals. Sequenced by immunoSEQ multiplex PCR; TCRdb stores in-frame clones only, minus some. The sample lists 2 million to 2.5 million clones; 93% were seen once. The source material was naive CD4+ T cells from PBMCs. This sample's subset: CD45RA+ positively selected. The receptor source for this set is a man younger than 35 in good health. Some clones in this sample may be carry-over from other donors' samples.

This rearrangement joins TRBV5-4 to TRBJ2-3; D gene unclear. The CDR3 contains 15 residues. The ends were cut back, 5 bases at V and 0 bases at J, with 13 bases in the middle. CDR1 SGHNT and CDR2 YYREEE come from the germline V gene (reference sequence). The CDR3: CASRSGSESTDTQYF. The CDR3 nucleotides read TGTGCCAGCAGATCTGGCTCGGAAAGCACAGATACGCAGTATTTT.

The chain couples TRBV2 to TRBJ2-3, with 13 bases that match TRBD2. This CDR3 contains 16 residues. The germline CDR1 and CDR2 sequences are SNHLY and FYNNEI. Losses at the gene ends were 5 bases for V and 2 bases for J; bases not matched to a gene: 4. This CDR3 is CASSLGLAGVTDTQYF. As DNA, the CDR3 is TGTGCCAGCAGTCTAGGACTAGCGGGAGTCACAGATACGCAGTATTTT.

The chain recombines TRBV30 with TRBJ2-1; no clear D gene. The germline V gene has CDR1 GTSNPN and CDR2 SVGIG (reference sequence). With 3 bases removed from V and 0 bases from J, the gap between germline ends came to 9 bases. This CDR3 is built from 14 residues. The CDR3 region is CAWRPASSYNEQFF. As DNA, the CDR3 is TGTGCCTGGAGGCCGGCCAGCTCCTACAATGAGCAGTTCTTC.

The V and J genes are TRBV4-1 and TRBJ2-1, with a weak D call TRBD1 (6 bases). Trimming left V 0 bases short and J 4 bases short, with 10 bases between. The V gene's germline CDR1 is MGHRA and CDR2 YSYEKL. The length of the CDR3 is 15 residues. This chain's CDR3 is CASSQDKGTYNEQFF. The CDR3 nucleotides read TGCGCCAGCAGCCAAGACAAAGGGACATACAATGAGCAGTTCTTC.

The chain carries TRBV19 and TRBJ1-3, with TRBD1 as a possible D gene (6 bases). The CDR3 spans 15 residues. The germline gives CDR1 LNHDA, CDR2 SQIVND (reference sequence). V dropped 1 base and J dropped 4 bases, with 11 bases sitting between them. The CDR3 region is CASSIGRGGGNTIYF. CDR3 bases: TGTGCCAGTAGTATAGGCAGGGGTGGCGGAAACACCATATATTTT. Filled out from reference TRBV19 and TRBJ1-3, the complete variable domain reads DGGITQSPKYLFRKEGQNVTLSCEQNLNHDAMYWYRQDPGQGLRLIYYSQIVNDFQKGDIAEGYSVSREKKESFPLTVTSAQKNPTAFYLCASSIGRGGGNTIYFGEGSWLTVV.

The gene calls are TRBV5-4 and TRBJ2-2; 10 bases map to TRBD2. The germline V gene encodes CDR1 SGHNT and CDR2 YYREEE (reference sequence). The CDR3 extends over 16 amino acids. V lost 4 bases and J lost 1; bases outside the gene matches: 4. The CDR3 sequence: CASSPGLAENTGELFF. DNA of the CDR3: TGTGCCAGCAGCCCAGGACTAGCGGAGAACACCGGGGAGCTGTTTTTT.

The rearrangement joins TRBV4-3 to TRBJ2-1; no reliable D call. CDR3 length: 14 amino acids. Germline V CDR1 and CDR2: LGHNA, YSLEER. V dropped 1 base and J dropped 4 bases, with 8 bases sitting between them. The CDR3 reads CASSQGASYNEQFF. The DNA for the CDR3 is TGCGCCAGCAGCCAAGGGGCGAGTTACAATGAGCAGTTCTTC.

The rearrangement joins TRBV7-2 to TRBJ2-1; D uncertain. Germline assignment: CDR1 SGHTA and CDR2 FQGNSA. CDR3 length: 15 residues. V dropped 2 bases and J dropped 5 bases, with 13 bases sitting between them. The CDR3: CASSLTRQTHNEQFF. The CDR3 DNA is TGTGCCAGCAGCTTAACTCGTCAAACTCACAATGAGCAGTTCTTC.

Points on this clone: The sample holds other DNA sequences that translate to the same CDR3. The chain is built from TRBV9 and TRBJ2-1; 7 nucleotides match TRBD1. The CDR3 totals 15 residues. After removal of 3 bases from V and 0 bases from J, the junction contained 3 bases not matched to a gene. Germline V lookup: CDR1 SGDLS, CDR2 YYNGEE. The CDR3 DNA reads as TGTGCCAGCAGCGCGACAGGGTCCTCCTACAATGAGCAGTTCTTC. Translated: CASSATGSSYNEQFF.

The genes are TRBV10-3 and TRBJ2-6; 7 nucleotides agree with TRBD1. Germline assignment: CDR1 ENHRY and CDR2 SYGVKD. The CDR3 extends over 19 amino acids. V lost 8 bases to trimming and J lost 1 base; unmatched junction nucleotides: 17. CDR3: CAISRQPGTALSGANVLTF. CDR3 in DNA: TGTGCCATCTCCAGACAACCCGGGACAGCGTTGTCTGGGGCCAACGTCCTGACTTTC.

CDR3 amino acids: CASSLAPGDGYTF. DNA for the CDR3: TGCGCCAGCAGCTTAGCCCCAGGGGATGGCTACACCTTC. The chain couples TRBV5-1 to TRBJ1-2, with D possibly matching TRBD1 (6 bases). V was clipped by 2 bases and J by 6 bases, with 11 bases between them. Germline V gene data show CDR1 as SGHRS and CDR2 as YFSETQ. The CDR3 runs 13 residues.

Details on this clone: This specimen includes other DNA sequences encoding the same CDR3. The chain joins TRBV18 to TRBJ1-1, with D uncertain. Germline V gene lookup returns CDR1 KGHSH and CDR2 LQKENI. V was pared by 3 bases and J by 1 base, with 6 bases between. This CDR3 region has 13 residues. The CDR3 region is CASSPPPNTEAFF. The CDR3 coding sequence is TGTGCCAGCTCACCCCCACCGAACACTGAAGCTTTCTTT. Complete variable domain (other parts from reference TRBV18 and TRBJ1-1): NAGVMQNPRHLVRRRGQEARLRCSPMKGHSHVYWYRQLPEEGLKFMVYLQKENIIDESGMPKERFSAEFPKEGPSILRIQQVVRGDSAAYFCASSPPPNTEAFFGQGTRLTVV.

This rearrangement joins TRBV11-2 to TRBJ2-1, with D possibly being TRBD2 (5 bases). Germline V gene lookup returns CDR1 SGHAT and CDR2 FQNNGV. V was clipped by 4 bases and J by 12 bases, with 22 bases between them. The CDR3 loop spans 15 amino acids. CDR3 amino acids: CASSSVRAKPEGQFF. CDR3 nucleotides: TGTGCCAGCAGCTCCGTTAGGGCGAAGCCCGAGGGGCAGTTCTTC. The whole variable domain, filled in from reference TRBV11-2 and TRBJ2-1, reads EAGVAQSPRYKIIEKRQSVAFWCNPISGHATLYWYQQILGQGPKLLIQFQNNGVVDDSQLPKDRFSAERLKGVDSTLKIQPAKLEDSAVYLCASSSVRAKPEGQFFGPGTRLTVL.

The table lists this clone with a count of one. The V gene is TRBV11-2, the J gene TRBJ2-7; D gene ambiguous. The length of the CDR3 is 14 residues. Per germline, CDR1 SGHAT and CDR2 FQNNGV. Trimming left V 5 bases short and J 4 bases short, with 15 bases between. The CDR3 coding sequence is TGTGCCAGCAGCCTCCGAGTGTTCGGATACGAGCAGTACTTC. This gives the protein CASSLRVFGYEQYF.